This TCR beta chain is from a study of T cell clonotyping in hematopoietic cell transplantation. Germline V gene lookup returns CDR1 LNHNV and CDR2 YYDKDF (reference sequence). Losses at the gene ends were 5 bases for V and 7 bases for J; bases not matched to a gene: 7. The CDR3 spans 14 residues. Time point meaning: recipient sample about 28 days before transplant, after cytoreduction. Data came from immunoSEQ multiplex PCR; TCRdb stores just in-frame clones and leaves some out. Of tens of thousands of clones listed, around 80% were seen once; the top ten hold less than 8%. Findings and limits, study-wide: CD4 and CD8 repertoire contributions could not be separated without sorting.

To note about this clone: Its cognate antigen is unknown.

The rearrangement joins TRBV15 to TRBJ1-4; TRBD1 matches 7 bases. The TCR comes from a woman younger than 45 with chronic myeloid leukemia. Some clones in this sample may be carry-over from other donors' samples. Specimen: peripheral blood mononuclear cells, collected before stem cell transplant. CDR3 bases: TGTGCCACCAGCCCTACAGGGGTGCCTGAAAAACTGTTTTTT. It encodes CATSPTGVPEKLFF.